The 15 T cell receptor beta chains reported below all come from one sample, sequenced in a study of blood T cells in healthy people across ages. A second PCR, run for about 7 to 12 cycles, used a sample-barcoded 5' primer plus a J-beta primer mix. TCRdb processed the 5' RACE reads anew with MiXCR; each CDR3 protein has one entry. Of over a million distinct CDR3 sequences in the sample, roughly 43% were seen once. Sequenced input: blood. Every receptor here comes from a woman in her late teens or twenties in good health.

The J gene is TRBJ2-7, the V gene TRBV4-3; D possibly uses TRBD1 or TRBD2 (5 bases each). Deletions cut 4 bases from V and 2 bases from J, with 15 bases between. Germline loops: CDR1 LGHNA, CDR2 YSLEER. There are 15 residues in the CDR3. The CDR3 region has the DNA TGCGCCAGCAGCCGTCTCGGGGCAGTAACCTACGAGCAGTACTTC. Amino acids: CASSRLGAVTYEQYF.

This clonotype occurred a few times. The V call is TRBV20-1, the J call TRBJ2-3; 7 nucleotides match TRBD2. After removal of 3 bases from V and 1 base from J, the junction contained 4 bases not matched to a gene. The CDR3 is made up of 14 amino acids. In germline, CDR1 is DFQATT, CDR2 SNEGSKA (reference sequence). The CDR3 DNA is TGCAGTGCTAGGAGCGGGACTGGCACAGATACGCAGTATTTT. Amino acid sequence: CSARSGTGTDTQYF.

The J gene is TRBJ2-5, the V gene TRBV6-2 or TRBV6-3; no clear D gene. Per germline, CDR1 MNHEY and CDR2 SVGEGT. CDR3 length: 13 amino acids. Between the trimmed V and J ends, which lost 11 bases and 11 bases, there was a span of 24 bases. The CDR3 DNA follows: TGTGCCGTCTGTGAAGCTGGCTACAATGAGCAGTACTTC. Translated: CAVCEAGYNEQYF.

The chain links TRBV12-3 or TRBV12-4 to TRBJ2-4, with D unresolved. The CDR3 sequence is 13 residues long. Trimming took 6 bases from V and 6 from J, leaving 12 bases between them. The CDR3: CASRATGANIQYF. The CDR3 DNA reads TGTGCCAGCAGGGCCACGGGCGCAAACATTCAGTACTTC.

The J gene is TRBJ1-2, the V gene TRBV5-5; tentatively, D is TRBD1 (6 bases). Germline lookup yields CDR1 SGHKS and CDR2 YYEKEE (reference sequence). This CDR3 has 16 amino acids. Trimming left V 4 bases short and J 0 bases short, with 16 bases between. This CDR3 reads CASSQDSWKANYGYTF. The CDR3 nucleotides are TGTGCCAGCAGCCAGGACAGTTGGAAAGCTAACTATGGCTACACCTTC.

The table lists this clonotype with a few counts. This sequence joins TRBV7-3 and TRBJ2-3, with 9 bases aligning to TRBD2. From germline, CDR1 is SGHTA and CDR2 FQGTGA. J lost 2 bases, V lost 5 bases, and 8 bases had no gene match. CDR3 length equals 16 residues. CDR3 nucleotides: TGTGCCAGCAGCAAGGGGGCTAGCGGGATCACAGATACGCAGTATTTT. This gives the protein CASSKGASGITDTQYF.

This rearrangement joins TRBV6-1 to TRBJ1-2, with 8 bases fitting TRBD1. Germline V gene lookup returns CDR1 MNHNS and CDR2 SASEGT. Trimming at V came to 6 bases and at J to 7 bases, leaving 19 bases not matched to a gene. This CDR3 comprises 17 residues. This CDR3 reads CASSRSTAGGMGGGYTF. DNA of the CDR3: TGTGCCAGCAGCCGTTCTACTGCAGGGGGCATGGGAGGTGGCTACACCTTC.

Comment on this clonotype: An end of the junction differs from the germline gene, which may be a read error. This chain connects TRBV7-2 to TRBJ1-5; TRBD1 matches 7 bases. CDR1 and CDR2 from the germline V gene are SGHTA and FQGNSA. The CDR3 spans 15 residues. CDR3 residues: CASSLGTVSDQPQHF. As DNA, the CDR3 is TGTGCCAGCAGCTTGGGGACAGTTAGCGATCAGCCCCAGCATTTT. Full variable domain (missing parts from reference TRBV7-2 and TRBJ1-5): GAGVSQSPSNKVTEKGKDVELRCDPISGHTALYWYRQSLGQGLEFLIYFQGNSAPDKSGLPSDRFSAERTGGSVSTLTIQRTQQEDSAVYLCASSLGTVSDQPQHFGDGTRLSIL.

This clonotype occurred a few times. CDR3 residues: CASSLRTGLYSNQPQHF. The CDR3, as DNA: TGTGCCAGCAGTCTTCGGACAGGCCTTTATAGCAATCAGCCCCAGCATTTT. The J gene is TRBJ1-5, the V gene TRBV12-3 or TRBV12-4, with 7 nucleotides matching TRBD1. CDR3 length: 17 amino acids. V lost 5 bases, J lost 0 bases, and 10 bases stayed unmatched.

The genes are TRBV20-1 and TRBJ2-4; D is uncertain. With the DNA end fitting TRBJ2-7 better, the J assignment may be wrong. Germline-derived CDR1 and CDR2 are DFQATT and SNEGSKA (reference sequence). The CDR3 covers 13 residues. The CDR3 DNA reads TGCAGTGCTAGGATCCAGTACTCCTACGAGCAGTACTTC. It is translated as CSARIQYSYEQYF.

The chain uses TRBV16 and TRBJ1-1; D remains ambiguous. Trimming shortened V by 0 bases and J by 6 bases, and 8 bases separated the two germline ends. Germline CDR1 and CDR2: KGHSY and FQNENV. CDR3 length: 13 residues. CDR3 protein: CASSQSPVAEAFF. As DNA, the CDR3 is TGTGCCAGCAGCCAATCGCCCGTGGCTGAAGCTTTCTTT.

V is TRBV18 and J is TRBJ1-1; maybe TRBD1 (5 bases). This CDR3 spans 15 amino acids. From germline, CDR1 is KGHSH and CDR2 LQKENI. V was shortened by 0 bases and J by 4 bases, with 12 bases between the two germline ends. CDR3 nucleotide sequence: TGTGCCAGCTCACCACCTAAAGGGGCGGGCACTGAAGCTTTCTTT. Translated: CASSPPKGAGTEAFF.

The chain has TRBV7-9 and TRBJ1-1; possibly TRBD1 for D (5 bases). Germline V CDR1 and CDR2: SEHNR, FQNEAQ (reference sequence). The V and J ends lost 1 base and 0 bases respectively, with 15 bases between them. The CDR3 extends over 17 amino acids. The CDR3 DNA reads as TGTGCCAGCAGCTTAGTAACGACAGCTACCTTGAACACTGAAGCTTTCTTT. This encodes CASSLVTTATLNTEAFF.

V and J are TRBV2 and TRBJ2-7; 8 bases are shared with TRBD2. Germline CDR1 and CDR2: SNHLY and FYNNEI. V shed 4 bases, J shed 0 bases, and the junction held 5 bases outside the gene matches. The CDR3 has 15 residues. The CDR3 spells CASSGTSPGSYEQYF. CDR3 nucleotide sequence: TGTGCCAGCAGTGGGACTAGCCCGGGCTCCTACGAGCAGTACTTC.

The chain employs TRBV5-1 and TRBJ1-1; TRBD1 agrees at 8 bases. The CDR3 runs 16 residues. Germline trimming cut 0 bases from V and 5 bases from J; bases unmatched to any gene: 9. Per the germline V gene, CDR1 is SGHRS and CDR2 is YFSETQ. The CDR3 sequence is CASSLDRAGGFTEAFF. The CDR3 region has the DNA TGCGCCAGCAGCTTGGATCGCGCAGGGGGCTTTACTGAAGCTTTCTTT.